Each of the 22 T cell receptor beta chains below was sequenced from the same sample in a study of cytomegalovirus exposure and HLA in healthy donors. This PCR relied on a set of 60 Vbeta primers and 13 Jbeta primers. Sequencing used immunoSEQ multiplex PCR; TCRdb keeps in-frame clones, though not all of them. The sample includes 60,000 or so clones, about three quarters of them seen just once. The sample was PBMCs. These receptors came from a female donor in good health and CMV-seronegative.

The chain links TRBV28 to TRBJ2-7; 8 nucleotides align to TRBD1. Germline V gene lookup returns CDR1 MDHEN and CDR2 SYDVKM. The junction had 19 bases not matched to a gene; V was cut back by 4 bases and J by 5 bases. This CDR3 contains 18 residues. CDR3 sequence reads: CASSWGRGREITEDEQYF. In DNA, the CDR3 is TGTGCCAGCAGTTGGGGCAGGGGGCGCGAGATAACGGAGGACGAGCAGTACTTC.

The chain is built from TRBV5-1 and TRBJ2-5; 7 nucleotides align to TRBD1. J lost 1 base, V lost 4 bases, and 4 bases had no gene match. The germline V gene has CDR1 SGHRS and CDR2 YFSETQ. CDR3 length: 14 residues. The CDR3 spells CASSPGTVQETQYF. CDR3 nucleotide sequence: TGCGCCAGCAGCCCGGGGACAGTCCAAGAGACCCAGTACTTC.

This rearrangement joins TRBV4-3 to TRBJ2-5; TRBD2 matches at 11 bases. The germline V gene encodes CDR1 LGHNA and CDR2 YSLEER. The ends lost 1 base at V and 5 bases at J; junction bases unmatched: 6. The CDR3 runs 16 residues. CDR3 nucleotides: TGCGCCAGCAGCCAAGTACTAGCGGGAGTGGGGGAGACCCAGTACTTC. It specifies CASSQVLAGVGETQYF.

This rearrangement joins TRBV14 to TRBJ1-1; D not certain. Looked up from germline, CDR1 is SGHDN and CDR2 is FVKESK. Trimming took off 4 bases at V and 1 base at J, with 10 bases between the two ends. The CDR3 runs to 14 residues. CDR3 in amino acids: CASSPQLWNTEAFF. The CDR3 region has the DNA TGTGCCAGCAGCCCCCAGTTGTGGAACACTGAAGCTTTCTTT.

In regard to this clone: Other DNA sequences in the same sample also yield this CDR3. This rearrangement joins TRBV28 to TRBJ1-1; maybe TRBD1 (6 bases). V lost 5 bases and J 1 base, leaving 11 bases between the germline ends. Germline assignment: CDR1 MDHEN and CDR2 SYDVKM. This CDR3 is built from 14 residues. This chain's CDR3 is CASSPPTGNTEAFF. The DNA of the CDR3 is TGTGCCAGCAGTCCCCCGACAGGGAACACTGAAGCTTTCTTT.

This clone has a handful of counts. CDR3 sequence reads: CAWIRDYSYNEQFF. In DNA form, the CDR3 reads TGTGCCTGGATTAGGGACTACTCCTACAATGAGCAGTTCTTC. This chain connects TRBV30 to TRBJ2-1; 7 positions agree with TRBD2. The V gene end was trimmed by 4 bases and the J gene end by 0 bases; junction bases not matched to a gene: 3. The CDR3 has 14 amino acids. The germline V gene has CDR1 GTSNPN and CDR2 SVGIG (reference sequence).

This chain joins TRBV5-1 and TRBJ1-4; TRBD1 matches at 10 bases. This CDR3 contains 15 residues. The germline gives CDR1 SGHRS, CDR2 YFSETQ. V lost 0 bases and J lost 8; bases outside the gene matches: 4. DNA for the CDR3: TGCGCCAGCAGCTTGGGGACAGGGGGAAGGGAAAAACTGTTTTTT. Translated: CASSLGTGGREKLFF.

The rearrangement uses TRBV5-1 and TRBJ2-7; 9 bases are a match to TRBD1. There are 14 residues in the CDR3. V lost 0 bases to trimming and J lost 5 bases; unmatched junction nucleotides: 3. Germline CDR1 SGHRS, CDR2 YFSETQ. For the CDR3, the DNA is TGCGCCAGCAGCTTGGGGGACAGGGTGGACGAGCAGTACTTC. It is translated as CASSLGDRVDEQYF.

This clone occurred once. The J gene is TRBJ1-2, the V gene TRBV19; the D gene is possibly TRBD1 (5 bases). Trimming left V 3 bases short and J 10 bases short, with 9 bases between. The CDR3 extends over 11 amino acids. CDR1 is LNHDA, CDR2 SQIVND, per germline (reference sequence). CDR3 sequence: CASSIGGDYTF. CDR3 DNA: TGTGCCAGTAGTATCGGGGGGGACTACACCTTC.

In this sample, this clone turned up once. V is TRBV6-6 and J is TRBJ1-1, with a tentative D call TRBD1 (5 bases). Germline loops: CDR1 MNHNY, CDR2 SVGAGI (reference sequence). The germline V and J ends were trimmed by 6 bases and 0 bases, with 8 bases remaining between them. The CDR3 covers 13 residues. CDR3 in DNA: TGTGCCAGCAGAGGACACCTGAACACTGAAGCTTTCTTT. Protein: CASRGHLNTEAFF.

This chain connects TRBV5-1 to TRBJ1-2; perhaps TRBD1 as D (6 bases). In germline, CDR1 is SGHRS, CDR2 YFSETQ. The CDR3 loop spans 16 amino acids. V gave up 0 bases and J gave up 7 bases, with 19 bases separating them. The CDR3 region is CASSLAGDNYGSGYTF. For the CDR3, the DNA is TGCGCCAGCAGCTTGGCAGGGGACAACTATGGTAGTGGCTACACCTTC.

The J gene is TRBJ1-6, the V gene TRBV2; D is unclear. Trimming took off 5 bases at V and 7 bases at J, with 21 bases between the two ends. Germline-derived CDR1 and CDR2 are SNHLY and FYNNEI. This CDR3 is 17 amino acids long. CDR3 bases: TGTGCCAGCAGTCCTTTGCCGACTGGTGTTGGGAATTCACCCCTCCACTTT. This codes for CASSPLPTGVGNSPLHF.

The rearrangement joins TRBV29-1 to TRBJ2-1; 7 bases line up with TRBD2. This CDR3 is built from 13 residues. The V gene end was trimmed by 3 bases and the J gene end by 13 bases; junction bases not matched to a gene: 12. Germline V gene lookup returns CDR1 SQVTM and CDR2 ANQGSEA. This CDR3 is CSVEGGREPAQFF. The CDR3 nucleotides read TGCAGCGTTGAGGGAGGGCGGGAGCCCGCCCAGTTCTTC.

This chain joins TRBV7-9 and TRBJ2-5, with a possible D match to TRBD2 (6 bases). The CDR3 totals 11 residues. Germline CDR1 and CDR2: SEHNR and FQNEAQ (reference sequence). The germline V and J ends were trimmed by 8 bases and 14 bases, with 18 bases remaining between them. The CDR3 DNA sequence: TGTGCCAGCGGAATAGGGGCTAGCGAATACTTC. This translates into CASGIGASEYF.

This chain connects TRBV7-8 to TRBJ2-7; a possible D gene is TRBD2 (5 bases). Trimming took off 3 bases at V and 0 bases at J, with 12 bases between the two ends. CDR3 length: 15 residues. CDR1 and CDR2 from the germline V gene are SGHVS and FQNEAQ. The CDR3 here is CASSLLSGTSYEQYF. CDR3 DNA sequence: TGTGCCAGCAGCTTGCTAAGCGGTACCTCCTACGAGCAGTACTTC.

As for this clone: A read error may account for a junction end that differs from germline. The chain carries TRBV7-7 and TRBJ2-3; D may be TRBD1 (6 bases). Germline V CDR1 and CDR2: SSHAT, FNYEAQ (reference sequence). The CDR3 runs to 12 residues. The CDR3 DNA reads as TGTGCTAGCAGCTTTGAAGGGGGTTCGCAGTATTTT. This gives the protein CASSFEGGSQYF.

In this sample, this clone turned up a few times. This chain links TRBV15 with TRBJ1-5; D unresolved. With 0 bases removed from V and 6 bases from J, the gap between germline ends came to 12 bases. The CDR3 runs 15 residues. The germline CDR1 and CDR2 sequences are LNHNV and YYDKDF (reference sequence). Here the CDR3 reads CATSRDPEVFQPQHF. The DNA for the CDR3 is TGTGCCACCAGCAGAGATCCCGAGGTTTTTCAGCCCCAGCATTTT.

The gene calls are TRBV19 and TRBJ1-5; the match to TRBD1 covers 9 bases. V lost 6 bases and J lost 0; bases outside the gene matches: 3. The germline V gene has CDR1 LNHDA and CDR2 SQIVND (reference sequence). The CDR3 is made up of 15 amino acids. CDR3 sequence reads: CASRRDRASNQPQHF. In DNA form, the CDR3 reads TGTGCCAGTAGAAGGGACAGGGCTAGCAATCAGCCCCAGCATTTT.

V gene TRBV18 combines with J gene TRBJ2-5, with a tentative D call TRBD2 (6 bases). The CDR3 is 13 residues long. V gave up 3 bases and J gave up 2 bases, with 7 bases separating them. Looked up from germline, CDR1 is KGHSH and CDR2 is LQKENI. The CDR3 DNA reads as TGTGCCAGCTCACCCGGACTACAAGAGACCCAGTACTTC. Its protein product is CASSPGLQETQYF.

J is TRBJ1-3 and V is TRBV2; unclear D gene. Trimming left V 5 bases short and J 3 bases short, with 14 bases between. Germline CDR1 reads SNHLY; CDR2 reads FYNNEI. The CDR3 has 15 residues. CDR3 loop: CASSMQRGNGNTIYF. CDR3 DNA: TGTGCCAGCAGTATGCAAAGAGGGAATGGAAACACCATATATTTT.

This clone was seen once. The V call is TRBV11-3, the J call TRBJ2-7; weak D call: TRBD2 (5 bases). The CDR3 runs to 14 residues. The germline gives CDR1 SGHNT, CDR2 YENEEA. The V gene lost 5 bases and the J gene lost 4 bases, with 15 bases spanning the gap. The CDR3 loop reads CASSRGHEGYEQYF. In DNA form, the CDR3 reads TGTGCCAGCAGCCGGGGTCACGAGGGTTACGAGCAGTACTTC.

V and J are TRBV2 and TRBJ2-7, with TRBD2 identical over 8 bases. V dropped 10 bases and J dropped 5; count of bases not matched to a gene: 10. CDR1 SNHLY and CDR2 FYNNEI come from the germline V gene. The CDR3 runs 13 residues. The CDR3 coding sequence is TGTGCCACCCCCCGGGAGGGTGTGGACGAGCAGTACTTC. This sequence encodes CATPREGVDEQYF.